The 8 T cell receptor beta chains listed next were all sequenced from one sample in a study of cytomegalovirus exposure and HLA in healthy donors. Vbeta (60) and Jbeta (13) primers were used in the PCR. Measured with immunoSEQ multiplex PCR; TCRdb has only the in-frame clones, and not every one. The table lists 75,000 to 100,000 clones, around 74% of them singletons, with around 2% in the top ten. Input material: PBMCs. These receptors originate from a male donor in good health and CMV-seronegative.

This chain connects TRBV5-4 to TRBJ2-1; TRBD2 is a possible D gene (6 bases). The germline V gene has CDR1 SGHNT and CDR2 YYREEE (reference sequence). Trimming pared 2 bases from V and 7 bases from J, leaving 16 bases between. The CDR3 loop spans 15 amino acids. DNA for the CDR3: TGTGCCAGCAGCTTAGGAGGGAGATCTGAGAATGAGCAGTTCTTC. This encodes CASSLGGRSENEQFF.

The genes are TRBV7-3 and TRBJ1-2, with 8 positions matching TRBD1. Germline V gene sequence: CDR1 SGHTA, CDR2 FQGTGA. The CDR3 runs to 16 residues. With 2 bases clipped from V and 6 bases from J, the junction kept 11 bases outside the gene matches. This chain's CDR3 is CASSLDGQGITDGYTF. The CDR3 DNA sequence: TGTGCCAGCAGCTTAGACGGACAGGGCATTACAGATGGCTACACCTTC.

The chain uses TRBV6-4 and TRBJ2-1; TRBD2 matches 11 bases. This CDR3 region has 15 residues. Germline loops: CDR1 MRHNA, CDR2 SNTAGT. The ends lost 3 bases at V and 7 bases at J; junction bases unmatched: 5. The CDR3 DNA reads as TGTGCCAGCAGTGAAACTAGCGGGGGTCGAAATGAGCAGTTCTTC. Translated, it gives CASSETSGGRNEQFF.

The gene calls are TRBV7-2 and TRBJ1-3; the match to TRBD1 covers 7 bases. This CDR3 spans 14 amino acids. Germline trimming cut 3 bases from V and 3 bases from J; bases unmatched to any gene: 2. Germline V gives CDR1 SGHTA, CDR2 FQGNSA. CDR3 DNA: TGTGCCAGCAGCTTTACAGGGGTTGGAAACACCATATATTTT. Translating it yields CASSFTGVGNTIYF.

The rearrangement uses TRBV19 and TRBJ1-3; D uncertain. V lost 5 bases to trimming and J lost 4 bases, with 15 bases between them. The CDR3 is made up of 15 amino acids. CDR1 LNHDA and CDR2 SQIVND come from the germline V gene (reference sequence). The CDR3, as DNA: TGTGCCAGTAGTCGTTACAGTGATTCCGGAAACACCATATATTTT. Amino acid sequence: CASSRYSDSGNTIYF. Using reference TRBV19 and TRBJ1-3 for the parts outside the CDR3, the full variable domain is DGGITQSPKYLFRKEGQNVTLSCEQNLNHDAMYWYRQDPGQGLRLIYYSQIVNDFQKGDIAEGYSVSREKKESFPLTVTSAQKNPTAFYLCASSRYSDSGNTIYFGEGSWLTVV.

This chain connects TRBV9 to TRBJ2-1; 12 bases align to TRBD2. The CDR3 covers 15 residues. After removal of 5 bases from V and 4 bases from J, the junction contained 4 bases not matched to a gene. Germline values: CDR1 SGDLS, CDR2 YYNGEE. CDR3 loop: CASSPGLAGYNEQFF. For the CDR3, the DNA is TGTGCCAGCAGTCCAGGACTAGCGGGATACAATGAGCAGTTCTTC.

The V gene is TRBV6-5, the J gene TRBJ1-1; 8 bases line up with TRBD1. Germline V lookup: CDR1 MNHEY, CDR2 SVGAGI. This CDR3 region has 15 residues. V lost 6 bases to trimming and J lost 4 bases; unmatched junction nucleotides: 10. CDR3 sequence: CASRTLDRGGTEAFF. The CDR3 DNA follows: TGTGCCAGCAGGACCCTAGACAGGGGAGGCACTGAAGCTTTCTTT.

This rearrangement joins TRBV28 to TRBJ2-5; TRBD2 agrees at 10 bases. The CDR3 has 14 amino acids. Germline V lookup: CDR1 MDHEN, CDR2 SYDVKM. Trimming removed 3 bases from V and 6 bases from J; junction bases left unmatched: 4. CDR3 loop: CASSLGLARQTQYF. In nucleotides, the CDR3 is TGTGCCAGCAGTTTGGGACTAGCGCGGCAGACCCAGTACTTC.